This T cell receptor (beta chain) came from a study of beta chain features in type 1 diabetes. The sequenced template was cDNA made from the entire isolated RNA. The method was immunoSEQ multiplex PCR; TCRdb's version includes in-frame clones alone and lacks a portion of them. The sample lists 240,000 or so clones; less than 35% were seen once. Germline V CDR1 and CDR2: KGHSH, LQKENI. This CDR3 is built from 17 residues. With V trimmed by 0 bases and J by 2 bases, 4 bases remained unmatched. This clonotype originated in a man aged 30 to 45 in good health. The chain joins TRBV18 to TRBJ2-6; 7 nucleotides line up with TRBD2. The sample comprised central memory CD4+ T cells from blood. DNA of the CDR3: TGTGCCAGCTCACCACCCGGAGCGGGGACTGGGGCCAACGTCCTGACTTTC. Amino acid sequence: CASSPPGAGTGANVLTF.